The 27 T cell receptor beta chains reported below all come from one sample, sequenced in a study of T cell clonality in common variable immunodeficiency. The data were produced by immunoSEQ multiplex PCR, yet TCRdb's version contains in-frame clones alone and is incomplete. The sample presents over 55,000 clones, none singletons. The sequenced sample consisted of peripheral blood mononuclear cells. The receptors were sampled from a person aged 18-70 years in good health.

Many counts were recorded for this clone. The CDR3 is cut off 3 residues early in the read; its end comes from the germline J gene. This chain uses TRBV7-9 with TRBJ2-7; 9 bases are a match to TRBD2. Trimming at V came to 1 base and at J to 2 bases, leaving 3 bases not matched to a gene. This CDR3 has 15 residues. Per the germline V gene, CDR1 is SEHNR and CDR2 is FQNEAQ (reference sequence). Incomplete CDR3 DNA: TGTGCCAGCAGCTTAGGGCGCGGGAGGGCCTACGAG. Residues: CASSLGRGRAYE. The whole CDR3 protein reads CASSLGRGRAYEQYF.

This clone was counted only a few times. Read coverage stops 3 residues before the CDR3 terminus; the germline J gene supplies the remainder. The chain carries TRBV20-1 and TRBJ1-6; tentative D call: TRBD1 (6 bases). The V and J ends lost 3 bases and 0 bases respectively, with 18 bases between them. The CDR3 contains 18 residues. Germline V gene data show CDR1 as DFQATT and CDR2 as SNEGSKA (reference sequence). Partial CDR3 DNA: TGCAGTGCTAGCGATGTGGACAGAAGTAGCTCCTATAATTCACCC. Its protein product is CSASDVDRSSSYNSP. The entire CDR3 protein is CSASDVDRSSSYNSPLHF.

This clone showed up many times. The read ends 3 residues early relative to the CDR3; the germline J gene fills the gap. The chain has TRBV7-2 and TRBJ2-7; 8 bases map to TRBD1. V lost 4 bases, J lost 3 bases, and 2 bases stayed unmatched. The germline V gene encodes CDR1 SGHTA and CDR2 FQGNSA. The CDR3 contains 13 residues. CDR3: CASSSTGGYEQYF. The DNA read from the CDR3 is TGTGCCAGCAGCTCCACAGGGGGCTACGAG.

Only a few counts were recorded for this clone. The read falls 3 residues short of the CDR3 end, and the missing part is taken from the germline J gene. The rearrangement joins TRBV2 to TRBJ1-2; D is ambiguous. Germline V gene lookup returns CDR1 SNHLY and CDR2 FYNNEI. CDR3 length: 17 residues. Trimming left V 2 bases short and J 0 bases short, with 16 bases between. This CDR3 is CASSELWPESANYGYTF. The sequenced part of the CDR3 DNA is TGTGCCAGCAGTGAACTATGGCCAGAGAGCGCTAACTATGGC.

This clone was picked up many times. The read comes to an end 3 residues before the CDR3 does, leaving the germline J gene to fill in the end. The V and J genes are TRBV20-1 and TRBJ2-6; D possibly corresponds to TRBD1 (5 bases). Germline V lookup: CDR1 DFQATT, CDR2 SNEGSKA (reference sequence). V lost 3 bases and J lost 0, with 15 bases in between. CDR3 size: 17 residues. CDR3 region: CSASSLGAVSGANVLTF. Incomplete CDR3 DNA: TGCAGTGCTAGCAGTTTAGGGGCGGTCTCTGGGGCCAACGTC.

This clone was seen many times. Sequencing ends 3 residues short of the CDR3 end; the germline J gene provides the rest. The rearrangement links TRBV7-2 to TRBJ2-4; 9 bases are shared with TRBD1. CDR1 SGHTA and CDR2 FQGNSA come from the germline V gene. This CDR3 contains 14 residues. V shed 5 bases and J 7 bases; nucleotides not matched to a gene: 6. The CDR3 loop is CASSPGTGLNIQYF. The part of the CDR3 DNA that was read is TGTGCCAGCAGCCCCGGGACAGGGTTGAACATT.

This clone was seen at least ten times. The read halts 3 residues ahead of the CDR3 end, with the missing end drawn from the germline J gene. This chain uses TRBV30 with TRBJ2-2; tentative D call: TRBD1 (5 bases). Germline V gene lookup returns CDR1 GTSNPN and CDR2 SVGIG (reference sequence). V dropped 5 bases and J dropped 6 bases, with 13 bases sitting between them. This CDR3 comprises 13 residues. CDR3 bases read: TGTGCCTGGTTAACAGGAGCCGCCGGGGAG. It specifies CAWLTGAAGE. The whole CDR3 reads CAWLTGAAGELFF.

This clone has ten or more counts. From the germline J gene comes the end of the CDR3, since the read stops 3 residues before it. The chain combines TRBV18 with TRBJ1-2, with D hard to call. Germline V lookup: CDR1 KGHSH, CDR2 LQKENI. There are 13 residues in the CDR3. The covered CDR3 bases are TGTGCCAGCTCACCACTAGAGGGCTTCGGC. Translating it yields CASSPLEGFG. From start to end, the CDR3 is CASSPLEGFGYTF.

This clone was seen at least ten times. Sequencing ends 3 residues short of the CDR3 end; the germline J gene provides the rest. The chain has TRBV19 and TRBJ2-7, with 9 bases that match TRBD1. CDR3 size: 16 residues. With V trimmed by 6 bases and J by 2 bases, 11 bases remained unmatched. Looked up from germline, CDR1 is LNHDA and CDR2 is SQIVND (reference sequence). The CDR3 protein is CASSPPGTGLTYEQYF. CDR3 DNA (partial): TGTGCCAGTAGCCCCCCCGGGACAGGGCTAACCTACGAG.

This clone was detected a few times. The CDR3 extends 3 residues past the end of the read, so its final part is completed from the germline J gene. The chain joins TRBV18 to TRBJ2-7; D possibly corresponds to TRBD1 (6 bases). Trimming left V 3 bases short and J 0 bases short, with 9 bases between. CDR3 size: 14 residues. Germline V gene data show CDR1 as KGHSH and CDR2 as LQKENI. CDR3 DNA (partial): TGTGCCAGCTCACCCGACAGGAACTCCTACGAG. Its protein product is CASSPDRNSYE. The CDR3, in full, reads CASSPDRNSYEQYF. The full variable domain, completed using reference TRBV18 and TRBJ2-7, is NAGVMQNPRHLVRRRGQEARLRCSPMKGHSHVYWYRQLPEEGLKFMVYLQKENIIDESGMPKERFSAEFPKEGPSILRIQQVVRGDSAAYFCASSPDRNSYEQYFGPGTRLTVT.

This clone was observed at least ten times. The read ends 3 residues early relative to the CDR3; the germline J gene fills the gap. This chain joins TRBV6-2 or TRBV6-3 and TRBJ1-2, with D possibly being TRBD1 (5 bases). The CDR3 is 13 amino acids. Germline values: CDR1 MNHEY, CDR2 SVGEGT. The part of the CDR3 DNA that was read is TGTGCCAGCACTTCCTGGAGGGGAAACGGC. Translating it yields CASTSWRGNG. The whole CDR3 protein is CASTSWRGNGYTF.

The table lists this clone with many counts. The CDR3 is cut off 3 residues early in the read; its end comes from the germline J gene. The rearrangement joins TRBV19 to TRBJ2-1; 7 nucleotides match TRBD2. V lost 6 bases, J lost 4 bases, and 3 bases stayed unmatched. The germline V gene encodes CDR1 LNHDA and CDR2 SQIVND (reference sequence). The CDR3 is made up of 13 amino acids. CDR3 residues: CASRRDYYNEQFF. Incomplete CDR3 DNA: TGTGCCAGTAGACGGGACTATTACAATGAG.

This clone was seen many times. The read finishes 3 residues shy of the CDR3 end, and the germline J gene is used to complete it. This chain connects TRBV19 to TRBJ1-2; a possible D gene is TRBD1 (6 bases). From germline, CDR1 is LNHDA and CDR2 SQIVND (reference sequence). CDR3 length: 15 amino acids. V was trimmed by 9 bases and J by 0 bases, leaving 17 bases between them. The part of the CDR3 DNA that was read is TGTGCCAGCGGACAGTCTTCGGAACCTAACTATGGC. Its protein is CASGQSSEPNYG. The whole CDR3 reads CASGQSSEPNYGYTF.

In its sample, this clone was seen many times. The CDR3 goes on 3 residues after the read ends, and that part is filled in from the germline J gene. V is TRBV7-2 and J is TRBJ2-5; TRBD2 matches at 13 bases. There are 15 residues in the CDR3. Trimming at V came to 5 bases and at J to 4 bases, leaving 4 bases not matched to a gene. Looked up from germline, CDR1 is SGHTA and CDR2 is FQGNSA. CDR3 residues: CASSRGLAGVETQYF. CDR3 DNA (partial): TGTGCCAGCAGCCGTGGACTAGCGGGAGTAGAGACC.

This clone was detected ten times or more. The CDR3 end is not reached by the read, which stops 3 residues before it; the germline J gene fills it in. V is TRBV2 and J is TRBJ1-1; D not resolved. CDR3 size: 12 residues. Germline CDR1 and CDR2: SNHLY and FYNNEI. V dropped 8 bases and J dropped 1 base, with 8 bases sitting between them. Incomplete CDR3 DNA: TGTGCCAGCCGGAGACAGAACACTGAA. Encoded protein: CASRRQNTE. The complete CDR3 reads CASRRQNTEAFF.

This clone has at least ten counts. A junction boundary mismatches the germline segment, possibly from a read error. The read comes to an end 3 residues before the CDR3 does, leaving the germline J gene to fill in the end. The chain is built from TRBV4-2 and TRBJ1-1, with TRBD1 matching 9 bases. The length of the CDR3 is 15 residues. Germline CDR1 is LGHNA and CDR2 is YNFKEQ. The covered CDR3 bases are TGCGCCAGCAGCCTGGCCGGGACAGGGACCACTGAA. Its translation: CASSLAGTGTTE. In full, the CDR3 is CASSLAGTGTTEAFF.

This clone was found many times. The read is 3 residues too short to cover the CDR3 end, so that end is filled in from the germline J gene. This chain joins TRBV18 and TRBJ2-1, with TRBD1 matching over 11 bases. Trimming removed 6 bases from V and 9 bases from J; junction bases left unmatched: 4. The CDR3 has 13 amino acids. Germline CDR1 is KGHSH and CDR2 is LQKENI. CDR3 protein: CASSGQGDTEQFF. Incomplete CDR3 DNA: TGTGCCAGCTCGGGACAGGGGGATACTGAG.

This clone was seen ten or more times. The sequenced fragment ends 3 residues before the CDR3 boundary, so the rest is inferred from the germline J gene. This chain connects TRBV20-1 to TRBJ2-5; 7 bases match TRBD2. Germline CDR1 DFQATT, CDR2 SNEGSKA (reference sequence). Trimming cost V 0 bases and J 1 base; bases outside gene matches: 5. This CDR3 is built from 15 residues. Here the CDR3 reads CSARDLADRQETQYF. The sequenced CDR3 bases are TGCAGTGCTAGAGATCTAGCGGATCGCCAAGAGACC.

This clone was seen many times. The CDR3 goes on 3 residues after the read ends, and that part is filled in from the germline J gene. J is TRBJ2-7 and V is TRBV5-1; the match to TRBD1 covers 10 bases. The CDR3 has 13 amino acids. With V trimmed by 4 bases and J by 5 bases, 3 bases remained unmatched. CDR1 is SGHRS and CDR2 is YFSETQ in the germline V gene. Incomplete CDR3 DNA: TGCGCCAGCAGCCGGGACAGGGGCCACGAG. It codes for CASSRDRGHE. The whole CDR3 region reads CASSRDRGHEQYF.

This clone was seen more than once but under ten times. The CDR3 end is not reached by the read, which stops 3 residues before it; the germline J gene fills it in. V usage is TRBV10-2 and J usage is TRBJ2-3; 9 bases agree with TRBD2. There are 15 residues in the CDR3. Per the germline V gene, CDR1 is WSHSY and CDR2 is SAAADI. J lost 1 base, V lost 7 bases, and 6 bases had no gene match. The part of the CDR3 DNA that was read is TGCGCCAGCAAGGGAGCGGGAGGTGGCACAGATACG. It is translated as CASKGAGGGTDT. The CDR3 in full is CASKGAGGGTDTQYF.

This clone has ten or more counts. The read halts 3 residues ahead of the CDR3 end, with the missing end drawn from the germline J gene. V usage is TRBV20-1 and J usage is TRBJ2-2, with D unresolved. This CDR3 has 13 residues. Deletions cut 2 bases from V and 3 bases from J, with 7 bases between. The germline CDR1 and CDR2 sequences are DFQATT and SNEGSKA (reference sequence). This chain's CDR3 is CSARNQYTGELFF. CDR3 DNA, as far as it was read: TGCAGTGCTAGAAACCAGTACACCGGGGAG.

This clone was seen ten or more times. The read finishes 3 residues shy of the CDR3 end, and the germline J gene is used to complete it. The chain is built from TRBV29-1 and TRBJ2-3, with 9 positions matching TRBD1. Germline V lookup: CDR1 SQVTM, CDR2 ANQGSEA. The CDR3 is made up of 13 amino acids. Trimming removed 7 bases from V and 0 bases from J; junction bases left unmatched: 2. CDR3 residues: CSAGTGSTDTQYF. CDR3 DNA, as far as it was read: TGCAGCGCAGGGACAGGGAGCACAGATACG.

This clone was found many times. Sequencing ends 3 residues short of the CDR3 end; the germline J gene provides the rest. The chain couples TRBV11-3 to TRBJ2-2; tentatively, D is TRBD2 (6 bases). CDR1 is SGHNT and CDR2 is YENEEA in the germline V gene. This CDR3 spans 14 amino acids. The germline V and J ends were trimmed by 2 bases and 4 bases, with 8 bases remaining between them. The CDR3 loop is CASSLTSSTGELFF. The CDR3 bases that were read are TGTGCCAGCAGCTTAACTAGCTCCACCGGGGAG.

The sample holds many counts of this clone. The CDR3 end lies 3 residues beyond the end of the read and is filled in from the germline J gene. The chain couples TRBV5-5 to TRBJ2-1; possibly TRBD1 for D (5 bases). CDR1 is SGHKS and CDR2 is YYEKEE in the germline V gene (reference sequence). This CDR3 is 13 amino acids long. The V end lost 0 bases, the J end lost 4 bases, and 5 bases lay between the germline ends. CDR3 DNA (partial): TGTGCCAGCAGCTTGGGACAGTACAATGAG. This sequence encodes CASSLGQYNE. From start to end, the CDR3 is CASSLGQYNEQFF.

This clone was counted ten times or more. The read ends 3 residues shy of where the CDR3 ends; the end is completed using the germline J gene. The chain links TRBV29-1 to TRBJ2-5; 7 nucleotides agree with TRBD1. This CDR3 has 15 amino acids. Germline trimming cut 8 bases from V and 1 base from J; bases unmatched to any gene: 13. Germline V gives CDR1 SQVTM, CDR2 ANQGSEA. CDR3 DNA, as far as it was read: TGCAGCATTTTGGGCTTTCGGGACAGCCAAGAGACC. This sequence encodes CSILGFRDSQET. The full CDR3 protein reads CSILGFRDSQETQYF.

With regard to this clone: The read terminates 3 residues ahead of where the CDR3 ends, so the germline J gene completes it. This chain connects TRBV7-2 to TRBJ2-3, with D possibly matching TRBD1 (6 bases). V was trimmed by 8 bases and J by 0 bases, leaving 9 bases between them. CDR1 is SGHTA and CDR2 is FQGNSA in the germline V gene. The CDR3 is 13 residues long. The CDR3 sequence: CASGGGSTDTQYF. The covered CDR3 bases are TGTGCCAGCGGGGGCGGGAGCACAGATACG.

This clone appeared many times. The read ends 3 residues before the CDR3 terminus; that terminus is restored from the germline J gene. The chain couples TRBV10-3 to TRBJ2-7; TRBD2 matches at 15 bases. The CDR3 consists of 18 residues. CDR1 is ENHRY and CDR2 is SYGVKD in the germline V gene. Losses at the gene ends were 3 bases for V and 4 bases for J; bases not matched to a gene: 10. The CDR3 region is CAISERGLAGGNLYEQYF. The CDR3 bases that were read are TGTGCCATCAGTGAAAGAGGACTAGCGGGAGGGAACTTATACGAG.